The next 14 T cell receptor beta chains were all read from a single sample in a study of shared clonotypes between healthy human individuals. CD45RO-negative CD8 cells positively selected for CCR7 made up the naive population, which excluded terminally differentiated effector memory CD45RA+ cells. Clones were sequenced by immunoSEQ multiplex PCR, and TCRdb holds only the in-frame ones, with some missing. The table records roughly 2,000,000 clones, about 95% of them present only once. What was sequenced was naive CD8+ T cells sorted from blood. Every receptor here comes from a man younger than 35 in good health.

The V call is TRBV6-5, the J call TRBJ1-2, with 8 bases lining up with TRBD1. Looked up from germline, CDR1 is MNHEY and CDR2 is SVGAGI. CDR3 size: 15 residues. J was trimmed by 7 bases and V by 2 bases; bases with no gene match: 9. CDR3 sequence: CASSYGQGATFGYTF. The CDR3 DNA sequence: TGTGCCAGCAGTTACGGGCAGGGGGCTACGTTTGGCTACACCTTC.

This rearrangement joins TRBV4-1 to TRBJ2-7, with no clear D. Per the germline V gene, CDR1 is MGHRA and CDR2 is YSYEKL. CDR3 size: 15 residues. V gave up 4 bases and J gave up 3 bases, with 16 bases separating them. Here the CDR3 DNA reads TGCGCCAGCAGCCCCACACAAATCGCAGACTACGAGCAGTACTTC. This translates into CASSPTQIADYEQYF.

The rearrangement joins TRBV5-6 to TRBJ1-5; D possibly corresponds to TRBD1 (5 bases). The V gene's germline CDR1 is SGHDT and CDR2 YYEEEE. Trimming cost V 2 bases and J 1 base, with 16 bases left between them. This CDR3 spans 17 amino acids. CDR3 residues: CASSFSRGGLSNQPQHF. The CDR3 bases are TGTGCCAGCAGCTTTTCCCGCGGGGGACTGAGCAATCAGCCCCAGCATTTT.

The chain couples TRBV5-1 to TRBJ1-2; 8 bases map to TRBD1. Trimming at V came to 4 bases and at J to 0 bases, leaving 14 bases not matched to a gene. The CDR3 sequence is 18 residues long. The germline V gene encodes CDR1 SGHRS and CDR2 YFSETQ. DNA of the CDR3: TGCGCCAGCAGCCCCGGGACAGGACTCCCCATGTCTAACTATGGCTACACCTTC. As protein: CASSPGTGLPMSNYGYTF.

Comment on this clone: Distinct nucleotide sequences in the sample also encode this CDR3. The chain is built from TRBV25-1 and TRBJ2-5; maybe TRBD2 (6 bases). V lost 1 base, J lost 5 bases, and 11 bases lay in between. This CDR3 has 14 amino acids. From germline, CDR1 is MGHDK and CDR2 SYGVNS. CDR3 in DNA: TGTGCCAGCAGTGAATGGGGGGAAGGCGAGACCCAGTACTTC. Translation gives CASSEWGEGETQYF. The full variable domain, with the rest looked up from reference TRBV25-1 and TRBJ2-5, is EADIYQTPRYLVIGTGKKITLECSQTMGHDKMYWYQQDPGMELHLIHYSYGVNSTEKGDLSSESTVSRIRTEHFPLTLESARPSHTSQYLCASSEWGEGETQYFGPGTRLLVL.

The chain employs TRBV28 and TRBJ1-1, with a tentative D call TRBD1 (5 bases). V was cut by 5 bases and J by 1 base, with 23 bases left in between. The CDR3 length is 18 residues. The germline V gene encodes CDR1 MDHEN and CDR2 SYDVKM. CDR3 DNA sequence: TGTGCCAGCAGTCCCGAGGCTTCCAGGGAATGGACGAACACTGAAGCTTTCTTT. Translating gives CASSPEASREWTNTEAFF.

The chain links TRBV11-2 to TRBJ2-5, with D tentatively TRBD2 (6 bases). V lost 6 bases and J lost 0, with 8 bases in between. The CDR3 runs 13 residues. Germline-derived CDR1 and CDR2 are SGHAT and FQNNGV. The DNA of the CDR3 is TGTGCCAGCAGACTAGCCCACCAAGAGACCCAGTACTTC. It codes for CASRLAHQETQYF. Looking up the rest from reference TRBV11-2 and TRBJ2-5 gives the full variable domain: EAGVAQSPRYKIIEKRQSVAFWCNPISGHATLYWYQQILGQGPKLLIQFQNNGVVDDSQLPKDRFSAERLKGVDSTLKIQPAKLEDSAVYLCASRLAHQETQYFGPGTRLLVL.

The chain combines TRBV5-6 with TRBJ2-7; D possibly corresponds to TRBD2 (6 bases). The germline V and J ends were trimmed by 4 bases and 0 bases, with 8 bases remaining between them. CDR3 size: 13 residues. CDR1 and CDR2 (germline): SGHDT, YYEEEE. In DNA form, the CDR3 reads TGTGCCAGCAGCCCGGGGGTCTCCTACGAGCAGTACTTC. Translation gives CASSPGVSYEQYF.

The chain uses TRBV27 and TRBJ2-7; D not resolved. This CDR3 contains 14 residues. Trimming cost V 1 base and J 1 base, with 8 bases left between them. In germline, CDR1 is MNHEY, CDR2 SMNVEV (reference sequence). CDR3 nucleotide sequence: TGTGCCAGCAGTTTATTGATGGGGTCCTACGAGCAGTACTTC. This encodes CASSLLMGSYEQYF.

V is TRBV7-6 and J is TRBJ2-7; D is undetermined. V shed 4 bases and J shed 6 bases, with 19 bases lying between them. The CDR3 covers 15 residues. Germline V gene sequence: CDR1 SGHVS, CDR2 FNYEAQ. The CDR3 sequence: CASSSSDQDFGEQYF. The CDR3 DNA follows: TGTGCCAGCAGCTCCTCAGATCAGGATTTCGGCGAGCAGTACTTC.

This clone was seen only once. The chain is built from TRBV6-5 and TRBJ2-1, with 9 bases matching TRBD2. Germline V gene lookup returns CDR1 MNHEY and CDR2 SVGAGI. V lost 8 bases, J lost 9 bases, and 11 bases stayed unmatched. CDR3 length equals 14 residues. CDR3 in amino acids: CASGSRSGSFEQFF. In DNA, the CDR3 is TGTGCCAGCGGATCACGTAGCGGGAGTTTTGAGCAGTTCTTC.

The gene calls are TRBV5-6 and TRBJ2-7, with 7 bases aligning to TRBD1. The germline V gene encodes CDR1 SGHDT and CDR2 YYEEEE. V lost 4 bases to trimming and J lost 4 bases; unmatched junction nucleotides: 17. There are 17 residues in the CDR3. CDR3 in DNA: TGTGCCAGCAGCCATTCCCCCCCCACAGGGGTGGTGTACGAGCAGTACTTC. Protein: CASSHSPPTGVVYEQYF.

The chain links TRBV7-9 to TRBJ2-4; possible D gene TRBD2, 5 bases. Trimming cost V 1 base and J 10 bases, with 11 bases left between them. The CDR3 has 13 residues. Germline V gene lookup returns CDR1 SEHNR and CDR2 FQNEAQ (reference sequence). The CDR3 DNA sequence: TGTGCCAGCAGCTTAGGTCTCGGGAAGATTCAGTACTTC. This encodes CASSLGLGKIQYF.

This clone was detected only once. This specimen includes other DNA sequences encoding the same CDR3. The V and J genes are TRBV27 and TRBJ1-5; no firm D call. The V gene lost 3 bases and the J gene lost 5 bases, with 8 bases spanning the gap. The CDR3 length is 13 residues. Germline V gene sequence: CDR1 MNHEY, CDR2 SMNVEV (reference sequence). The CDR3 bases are TGTGCCAGCAGTTTTGGCGCAGATCAGCCCCAGCATTTT. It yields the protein CASSFGADQPQHF.